This T cell receptor (beta chain) came from a study of T cells in Graves' hyperthyroidism and ophthalmopathy. Using RNA transcripts as the source, TCR beta CDR3 regions were amplified. First-round RT-PCR with HTBI primers amplified the TCR CDR3 region. TCRdb recomputed calls from the multiplex PCR reads with MiXCR, one row per CDR3 protein. This sample yields hundreds of thousands of distinct CDR3 sequences, of which just under 45% are seen a single time; less than 8.5% belongs to the top ten. CDR1 is DFQATT, CDR2 SNEGSKA, per germline (reference sequence). Trimming shortened V by 6 bases and J by 1 base, and 12 bases separated the two germline ends. This CDR3 is 14 amino acids long.

The TCR originated in an adult man with Graves' disease, either hyperthyroidism or ophthalmopathy (not recorded which). The chain has TRBV20-1 and TRBJ1-4; the D gene is possibly TRBD1 (6 bases). Source material: peripheral blood or thyroid tissue (not recorded which). CDR3 sequence reads: CSALIQGTNEKLFF. As DNA, the CDR3 is TGCAGTGCCCTTATACAGGGAACTAATGAAAAACTGTTTTTT.